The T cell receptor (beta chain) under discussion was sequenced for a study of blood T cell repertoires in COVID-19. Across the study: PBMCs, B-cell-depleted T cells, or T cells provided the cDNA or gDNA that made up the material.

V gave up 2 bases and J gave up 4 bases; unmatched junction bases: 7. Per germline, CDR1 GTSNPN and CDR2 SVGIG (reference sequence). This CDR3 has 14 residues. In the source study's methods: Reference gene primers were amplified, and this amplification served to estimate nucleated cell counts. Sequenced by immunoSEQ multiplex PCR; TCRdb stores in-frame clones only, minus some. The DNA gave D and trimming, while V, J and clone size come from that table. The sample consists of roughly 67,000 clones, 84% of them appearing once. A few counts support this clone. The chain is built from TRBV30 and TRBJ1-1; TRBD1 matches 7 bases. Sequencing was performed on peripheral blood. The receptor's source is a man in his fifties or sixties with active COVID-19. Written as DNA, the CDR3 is TGTGCCTGGAGTAAGGGGGCGCCGAGCACTGAAGCTTTCTTT. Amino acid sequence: CAWSKGAPSTEAFF.